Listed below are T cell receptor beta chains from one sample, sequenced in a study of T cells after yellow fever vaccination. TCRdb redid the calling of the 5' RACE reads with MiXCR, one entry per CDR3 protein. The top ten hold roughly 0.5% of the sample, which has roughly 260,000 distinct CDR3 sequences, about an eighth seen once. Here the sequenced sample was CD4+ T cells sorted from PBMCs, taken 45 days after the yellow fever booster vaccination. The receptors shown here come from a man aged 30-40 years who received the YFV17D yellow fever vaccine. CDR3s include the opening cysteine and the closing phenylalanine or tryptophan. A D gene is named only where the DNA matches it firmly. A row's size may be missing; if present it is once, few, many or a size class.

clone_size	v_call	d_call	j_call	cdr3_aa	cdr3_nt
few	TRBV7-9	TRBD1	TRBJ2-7	CASSLILPTGPYEQYF	TGTGCCAGCAGCTTAATCTTACCGACAGGGCCCTACGAGCAGTACTTC
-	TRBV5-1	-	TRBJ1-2	CASSLVGSTDGYTF	TGCGCCAGCAGCTTGGTGGGCAGCACTGATGGCTACACCTTC
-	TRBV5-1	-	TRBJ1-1	CASSLVQTNTEAFF	TGCGCCAGCAGCTTGGTGCAGACGAACACTGAAGCTTTCTTT
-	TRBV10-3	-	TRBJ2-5	CAIADGIRTVVGLQETQYF	TGTGCCATCGCAGACGGGATCAGAACAGTGGTGGGCCTACAAGAGACCCAGTACTTC
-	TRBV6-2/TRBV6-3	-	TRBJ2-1	CASSPLLGNEQFF	TGTGCCAGCAGCCCACTGCTTGGCAATGAGCAGTTCTTC
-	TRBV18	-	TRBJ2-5	CASSPPARSGGETQYF	TGTGCCAGCTCACCACCGGCAAGGTCAGGCGGGGAGACCCAGTACTTC
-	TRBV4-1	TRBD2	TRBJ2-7	CASSRPGTSGYEQYF	TGCGCCAGCAGCCGCCCCGGGACTAGCGGCTACGAGCAGTACTTC
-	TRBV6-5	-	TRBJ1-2	CASSYSQRGDGNTF	TGTGCCAGCAGTTACTCCCAGCGGGGTGACGGCAACACCTTC
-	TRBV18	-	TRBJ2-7	CASSPGTEDYEQYF	TGTGCCAGCTCACCAGGGACGGAAGACTACGAGCAGTACTTC
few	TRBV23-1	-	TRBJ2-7	CASNSHWWAREQYF	TGCGCCAGCAACAGTCATTGGTGGGCTCGGGAGCAGTACTTC
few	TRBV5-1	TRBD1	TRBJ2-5	CASSLGQGAETQYF	TGCGCCAGCAGCTTGGGTCAGGGGGCCGAGACCCAGTACTTC
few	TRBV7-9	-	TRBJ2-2	CASSLGANTGELFF	TGTGCCAGCAGCCTCGGGGCTAACACCGGGGAGCTGTTTTTT
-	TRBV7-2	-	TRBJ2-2	CASSLAFGHMNTGELFF	TGTGCCAGCAGCTTAGCTTTCGGACACATGAACACCGGGGAGCTGTTTTTT
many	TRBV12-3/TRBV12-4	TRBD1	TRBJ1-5	CASTWTGGNQPQHF	TGTGCCAGCACCTGGACAGGCGGCAATCAGCCCCAGCATTTT
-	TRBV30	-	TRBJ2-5	CAWSLETQYF	TGTGCCTGGAGTTTGGAGACCCAGTACTTC
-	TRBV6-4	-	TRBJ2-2	CASSPRAPTGWRGTGELFF	TGTGCCAGCAGTCCTCGAGCCCCGACTGGATGGCGCGGCACCGGGGAGCTGTTTTTT
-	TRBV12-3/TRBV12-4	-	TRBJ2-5	CASTVGEQVLKETQYF	TGTGCCAGCACCGTGGGAGAGCAAGTCCTCAAGGAGACCCAGTACTTC
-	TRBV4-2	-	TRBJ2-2	CASSQELELGGRELFF	TGTGCCAGCAGCCAAGAATTAGAGTTGGGGGGCCGGGAGCTGTTTTTT
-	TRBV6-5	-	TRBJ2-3	CASSYSITGKDTQYF	TGTGCCAGCAGTTACTCTATTACCGGGAAAGATACGCAGTATTTT
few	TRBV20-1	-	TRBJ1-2	CSASAQGTNYGYTF	TGCAGTGCTAGCGCCCAGGGGACTAACTATGGCTACACCTTC